What follows is one T cell receptor (beta chain) and its context. The sample comes from a study of cytomegalovirus exposure and HLA in healthy donors. Study-wide context: As an earlier analysis found, roughly 180 million T cells yielded about 120 million unique TCR beta sequences.

Primers: 60 Vbeta forward and 13 Jbeta reverse. Data came from immunoSEQ multiplex PCR; TCRdb stores just in-frame clones and leaves some out. The sample yields 90,000 to 100,000 clones, approximately 77% seen once. The clonotype originates from a woman aged 40-49 years in good health and CMV-seronegative. Sample: PBMCs.

CDR3 nucleotides: TGTGCCAGCAGCTTATCACTAGCGGGGGGCACGAAAGCCTACGAGCAGTACTTC. Its protein product is CASSLSLAGGTKAYEQYF. The chain uses TRBV7-9 and TRBJ2-7; 12 bases map to TRBD2. The germline CDR1 and CDR2 sequences are SEHNR and FQNEAQ (reference sequence). Losses at the gene ends were 2 bases for V and 2 bases for J; bases not matched to a gene: 10. This CDR3 is built from 18 residues.